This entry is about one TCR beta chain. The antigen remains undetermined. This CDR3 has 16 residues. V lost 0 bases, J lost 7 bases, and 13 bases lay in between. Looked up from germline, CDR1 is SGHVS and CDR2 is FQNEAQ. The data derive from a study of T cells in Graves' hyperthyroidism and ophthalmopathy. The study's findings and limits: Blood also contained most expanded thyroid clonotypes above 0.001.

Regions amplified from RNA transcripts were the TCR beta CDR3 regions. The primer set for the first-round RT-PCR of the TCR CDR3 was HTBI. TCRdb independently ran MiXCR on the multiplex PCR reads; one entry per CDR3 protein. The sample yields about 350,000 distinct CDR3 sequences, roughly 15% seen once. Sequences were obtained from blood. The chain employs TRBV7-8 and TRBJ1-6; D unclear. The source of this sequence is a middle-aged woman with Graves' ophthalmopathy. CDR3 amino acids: CASSLAQFQANSPLHF. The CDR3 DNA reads TGTGCCAGCAGCTTAGCGCAGTTCCAGGCAAATTCACCCCTCCACTTT.